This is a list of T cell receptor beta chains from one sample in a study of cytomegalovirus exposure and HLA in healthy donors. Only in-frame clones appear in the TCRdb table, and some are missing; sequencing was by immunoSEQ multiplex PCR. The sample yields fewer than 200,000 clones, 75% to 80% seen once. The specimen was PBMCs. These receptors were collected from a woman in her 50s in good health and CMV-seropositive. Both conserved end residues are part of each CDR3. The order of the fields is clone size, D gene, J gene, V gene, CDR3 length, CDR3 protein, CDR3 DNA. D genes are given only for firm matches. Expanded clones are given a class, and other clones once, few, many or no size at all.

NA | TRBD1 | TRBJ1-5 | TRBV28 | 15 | CASSLYPTGLGPQHF | TGTGCCAGCAGTTTATACCCGACAGGGCTCGGGCCCCAGCATTTT
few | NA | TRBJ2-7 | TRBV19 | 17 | CASSSGGTAGSFYEQYF | TGTGCCAGTAGTTCCGGCGGGACCGCTGGGTCTTTCTACGAGCAGTACTTC
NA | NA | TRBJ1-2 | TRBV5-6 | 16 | CASSSPQSLLIYGYTF | TGTGCCAGCAGCTCGCCCCAATCTCTCCTAATCTATGGCTACACCTTC
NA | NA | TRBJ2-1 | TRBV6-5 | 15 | CASSSSGDRSNEQFF | TGTGCCAGCAGTTCATCAGGGGACCGATCCAATGAGCAGTTCTTC
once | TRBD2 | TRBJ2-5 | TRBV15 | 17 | CATSRGLAGGGQETQYF | TGTGCCACCAGCAGGGGACTAGCGGGAGGTGGGCAAGAGACCCAGTACTTC
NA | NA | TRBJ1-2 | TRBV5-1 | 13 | CASSLIGGDGYTF | TGCGCCAGCAGCTTGATCGGGGGGGATGGCTACACCTTC
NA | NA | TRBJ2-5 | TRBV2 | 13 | CASSVLGRGTQYF | TGTGCCAGCAGTGTTCTGGGAAGGGGGACCCAGTACTTC
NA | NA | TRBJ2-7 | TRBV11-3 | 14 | CASSLKRGSGEQYF | TGTGCCAGCAGCTTAAAGCGAGGGTCAGGCGAGCAGTACTTC
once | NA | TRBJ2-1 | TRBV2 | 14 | CASSEASALGEQFF | TGTGCCAGCAGTGAGGCTAGCGCGTTGGGTGAGCAGTTCTTC
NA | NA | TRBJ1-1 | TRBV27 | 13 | CASSSSGSTEAFF | TGTGCCAGCAGTTCCTCGGGGAGCACTGAAGCTTTCTTT
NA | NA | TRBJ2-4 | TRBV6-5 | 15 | CASSPEGGGENIQYF | TGTGCCAGCAGTCCTGAAGGGGGGGGTGAAAACATTCAGTACTTC
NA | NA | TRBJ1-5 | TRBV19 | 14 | CASTGKHSNQPQHF | TGTGCCAGTACAGGAAAACATAGCAATCAGCCCCAGCATTTT
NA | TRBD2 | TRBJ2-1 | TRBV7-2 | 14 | CASTKREGRDEQFF | TGTGCCAGCACCAAACGGGAGGGCCGTGATGAGCAGTTCTTC
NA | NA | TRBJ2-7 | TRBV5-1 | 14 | CASSLEQTTYEQYF | TGCGCCAGCAGCTTGGAACAGACAACCTACGAGCAGTACTTC
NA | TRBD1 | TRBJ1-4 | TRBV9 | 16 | CASSVGPGGLREKLFF | TGTGCCAGCAGCGTAGGGCCAGGGGGGCTACGGGAAAAACTGTTTTTT
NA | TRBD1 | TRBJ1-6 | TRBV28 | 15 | CASKGQGAYNSPLHF | TGTGCCAGCAAGGGACAGGGGGCCTATAATTCACCCCTCCACTTT
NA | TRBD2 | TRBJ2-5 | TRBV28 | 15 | CASSLPSGGQETQYF | TGTGCCAGCAGTTTGCCCAGCGGGGGGCAAGAGACCCAGTACTTC
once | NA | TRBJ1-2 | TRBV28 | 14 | CASSRGGTDYGYTF | TGTGCCAGCAGCCGGGGAGGGACGGATTATGGCTACACCTTC
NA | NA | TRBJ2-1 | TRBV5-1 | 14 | CASSLSRVGNEQFF | TGCGCCAGCAGCTTGTCCAGGGTGGGGAATGAGCAGTTCTTC
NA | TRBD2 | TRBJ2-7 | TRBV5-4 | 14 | CASSLGGSLYEQYF | TGTGCCAGCAGCTTGGGCGGGAGTCTCTACGAGCAGTACTTC
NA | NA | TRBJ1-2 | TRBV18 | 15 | CASSPSQEANYGYTF | TGTGCCAGCTCACCGTCGCAGGAAGCTAACTATGGCTACACCTTC
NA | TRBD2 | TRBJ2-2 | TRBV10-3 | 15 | CAIRLAGGRTGELFF | TGTGCCATCCGACTAGCGGGAGGGAGGACCGGGGAGCTGTTTTTT
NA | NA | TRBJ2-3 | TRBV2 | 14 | CASKVGVGTDTQYF | TGTGCCAGCAAGGTCGGAGTGGGCACAGATACGCAGTATTTT